This TCR beta chain originates from a study of CD8 T cells in ankylosing spondylitis. Broader study findings: What appeared characteristic of ankylosing spondylitis blood was a TCR beta motif of eight or nine highly homologous variants. Disease-linked clones reportedly concentrated significantly in matched ankylosing spondylitis synovial fluid.

TCRdb ran MiXCR on the 5' RACE reads and lists one entry per CDR3 protein. The sample holds 150,000 to 200,000 distinct CDR3 sequences; over 10% are singletons and the top ten take 11%. This clonotype was observed at least ten times. What it binds is not known. The sample consisted of blood, either unsorted or a sorted T cell fraction (not recorded which). The clonotype comes from a female donor with ankylosing spondylitis or in good health (not recorded which).

The CDR3 DNA sequence: TGCGCCAGCGGCCTACAGGGGGCCAATGAGCAGTTCTTC. It is translated as CASGLQGANEQFF. The rearrangement joins TRBV5-1 to TRBJ2-1; TRBD1 matches 9 bases. Germline trimming cut 7 bases from V and 6 bases from J; bases unmatched to any gene: 5. The CDR3 has 13 residues. CDR1 and CDR2 from the germline V gene are SGHRS and YFSETQ.